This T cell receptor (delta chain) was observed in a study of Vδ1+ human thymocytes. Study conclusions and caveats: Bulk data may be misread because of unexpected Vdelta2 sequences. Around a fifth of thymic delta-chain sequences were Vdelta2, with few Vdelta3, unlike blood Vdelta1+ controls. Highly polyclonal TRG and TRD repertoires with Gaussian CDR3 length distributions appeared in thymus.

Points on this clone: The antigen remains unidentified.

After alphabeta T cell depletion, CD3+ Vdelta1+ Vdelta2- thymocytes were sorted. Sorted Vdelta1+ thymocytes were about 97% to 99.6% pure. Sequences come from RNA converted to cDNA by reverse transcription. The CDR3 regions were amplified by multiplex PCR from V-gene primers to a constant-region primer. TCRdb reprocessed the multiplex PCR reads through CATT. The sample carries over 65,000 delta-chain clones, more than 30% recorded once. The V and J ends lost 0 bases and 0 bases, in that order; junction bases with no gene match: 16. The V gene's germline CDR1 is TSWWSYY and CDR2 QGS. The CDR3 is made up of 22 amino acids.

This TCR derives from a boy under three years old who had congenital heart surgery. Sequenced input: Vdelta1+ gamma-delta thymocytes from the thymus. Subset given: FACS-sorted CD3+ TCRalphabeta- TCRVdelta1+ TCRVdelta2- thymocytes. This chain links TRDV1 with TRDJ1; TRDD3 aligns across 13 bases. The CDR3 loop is CALGELVGPTGGYAMNTDKLIF. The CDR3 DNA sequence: TGTGCTCTTGGGGAACTAGTCGGTCCTACTGGGGGATACGCGATGAACACCGATAAACTCATCTTT.